The source of this TCR beta chain is a study of molecular identifiers for immune sequencing clone quantification. Study results and limitations: Detecting spiked Jurkat TCR RNA from one cell among 950,000 to 1,000,000 naive cells was reportedly possible. Clones above 20 RNA copies contained over 98% of effector molecules but under 1% of naive ones.

At least ten counts were recorded for this clonotype. Antigen specificity is unknown. The bulk TCR libraries were made with methods described before and with listed TCR primers. Each CDR3 protein gets one entry after TCRdb re-called the PCR reads with MiXCR. The table has 250,000 to 350,000 distinct CDR3 sequences, about 21% seen once. The sequenced sample consisted of naive CD8+ T cells from blood, with Jurkat cell RNA spiked in. Subset denoted: FACS-sorted CD8+CD4-CCR7+CD45RA+ naive T cells. The TCR was taken from a human donor in good health. Some libraries in this study had Jurkat cell RNA spiked in.

The CDR3 DNA reads as TGTGCCAGCAGCTTACGGGGGAAGAACACCGGGGAGCTGTTTTTT. Its translation is CASSLRGKNTGELFF. The chain recombines TRBV7-9 with TRBJ2-2; D perhaps matches TRBD2 (6 bases). The germline V gene has CDR1 SEHNR and CDR2 FQNEAQ (reference sequence). This CDR3 has 15 amino acids. V was shortened by 2 bases and J by 1 base, with 8 bases between the two germline ends.